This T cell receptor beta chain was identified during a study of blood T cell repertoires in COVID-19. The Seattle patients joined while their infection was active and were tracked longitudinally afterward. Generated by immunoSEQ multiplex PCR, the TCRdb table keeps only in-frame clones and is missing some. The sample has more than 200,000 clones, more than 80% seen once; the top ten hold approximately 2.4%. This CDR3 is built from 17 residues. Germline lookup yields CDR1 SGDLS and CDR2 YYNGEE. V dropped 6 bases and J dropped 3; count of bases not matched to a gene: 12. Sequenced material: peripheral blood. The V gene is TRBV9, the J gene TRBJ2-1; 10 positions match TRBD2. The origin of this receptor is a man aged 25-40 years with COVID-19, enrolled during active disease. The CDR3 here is CASTKGVTSGNYNEQFF. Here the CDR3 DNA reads TGTGCCAGCACCAAAGGGGTTACTAGCGGGAACTACAATGAGCAGTTCTTC.